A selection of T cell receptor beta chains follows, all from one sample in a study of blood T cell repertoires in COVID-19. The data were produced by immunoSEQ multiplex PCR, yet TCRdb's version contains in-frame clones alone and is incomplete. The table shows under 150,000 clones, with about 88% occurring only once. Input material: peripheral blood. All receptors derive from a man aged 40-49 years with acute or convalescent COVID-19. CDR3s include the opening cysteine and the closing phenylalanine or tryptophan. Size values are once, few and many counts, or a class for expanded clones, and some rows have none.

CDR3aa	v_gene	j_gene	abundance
CASGGFETQYF	TRBV2	TRBJ2-5	-
CASASQTDPRGQFF	TRBV2	TRBJ2-1	few
CATNEGARNEQFF	TRBV25-1	TRBJ2-1	-
CASSAGQGSGYTF	TRBV7-3	TRBJ1-2	-
CASSRSGSSYNSPLHF	TRBV9	TRBJ1-6	-
CAISETRTSGGHNEQFF	TRBV10-3	TRBJ2-1	-
CASSSSRDSSLNSPLHF	TRBV19	TRBJ1-6	-
CASSLFQTEQYF	TRBV11-2	TRBJ2-7	once
CASSPNTLAGGPDEQFF	TRBV18	TRBJ2-1	-
CASSRTSGGDNEQFF	TRBV3-1/TRBV3-2	TRBJ2-1	-
CASSFRDRAYGYTF	TRBV11-2	TRBJ1-2	-
CASSRDRGSGDDSPLHF	TRBV27	TRBJ1-6	-
CASAQGAHPYGYTF	TRBV2	TRBJ1-2	-
CASSADMSSYNEQFF	TRBV5-5	TRBJ2-1	once
CASSVEGTSLDTQYF	TRBV9	TRBJ2-3	-
CASSPGQGGYGYTF	TRBV19	TRBJ1-2	-
CASRGGDREYEQYF	TRBV5-1	TRBJ2-7	few
CASSLGQGYNSPLHF	TRBV5-8	TRBJ1-6	-
CAWSSRTNIQYF	TRBV30	TRBJ2-4	-
CASSADRGWQYF	TRBV21-1	TRBJ2-7	-
CASSLEGQGVHNEQFF	TRBV7-9	TRBJ2-1	-
CASSLEGTDTQYF	TRBV5-4	TRBJ2-3	-
CASSLTATGELFF	TRBV21-1	TRBJ2-2	-
CASSYSSGGLYEQYF	TRBV3-1/TRBV3-2	TRBJ2-7	-
CASSGQGTGGGDTQYF	TRBV2	TRBJ2-3	-
CASSRDRVYEQYF	TRBV6-2/TRBV6-3	TRBJ2-7	-
CASSPEDRYEQYF	TRBV19	TRBJ2-7	-
CASSPGSSEQFF	TRBV5-4	TRBJ2-1	-
CASRRGRETEAFF	TRBV7-2	TRBJ1-1	-
CASSFQGAYGYTF	TRBV12-3/TRBV12-4	TRBJ1-2	-
CASSPNPGREGYTF	TRBV7-3	TRBJ1-2	-
CASSDPTSGGNYNEQFF	TRBV9	TRBJ2-1	-
CASSSAAGGPDTQYF	TRBV5-6	TRBJ2-3	once